One and the same sample provided the 20 T cell receptor beta chains below, sequenced in a study of blood T cell repertoires in COVID-19. Sequencing was performed with immunoSEQ multiplex PCR; in TCRdb, only in-frame clones are kept and a portion is missing. The table shows 200,000 to 250,000 clones, with roughly 83% occurring only once. Sequencing was done on a sample of peripheral blood. The receptors originated from a woman aged 80 or over with COVID-19, enrolled during active disease.

The chain carries TRBV7-9 and TRBJ1-4; 9 bases fit TRBD1. V was clipped by 5 bases and J by 8 bases; unmatched bases: 9. CDR1 SEHNR and CDR2 FQNEAQ come from the germline V gene (reference sequence). This CDR3 is 15 amino acids long. In nucleotides, the CDR3 is TGTGCCAGCAGCCTACAGGGGGCGGGTTTGGAAAAACTGTTTTTT. It specifies CASSLQGAGLEKLFF.

This clone was seen a single time. The chain carries TRBV18 and TRBJ1-3; 7 nucleotides align to TRBD1. The J segment lost 4 bases and the V segment lost 4 bases, leaving 13 bases of the junction unmatched. Germline V gene sequence: CDR1 KGHSH, CDR2 LQKENI. The CDR3 has 17 residues. CDR3 sequence: CASSQRQGLYSGNTIYF. The CDR3 DNA reads TGTGCCAGCTCACAACGACAGGGCCTATATTCCGGAAACACCATATATTTT.

This clone was seen once. The chain is built from TRBV5-1 and TRBJ2-3, with TRBD1 identical over 7 bases. The CDR3 is 15 residues long. Trimming cost V 0 bases and J 6 bases; bases outside gene matches: 7. Per germline, CDR1 SGHRS and CDR2 YFSETQ. DNA for the CDR3: TGCGCCAGCAGCTTGGCAGGGACAGAAGTGGATACGCAGTATTTT. It encodes CASSLAGTEVDTQYF.

The V and J genes are TRBV18 and TRBJ2-2, with TRBD2 matching over 7 bases. The CDR3 runs to 16 residues. The germline gives CDR1 KGHSH, CDR2 LQKENI. V gave up 3 bases and J gave up 0 bases; unmatched junction bases: 4. The CDR3 protein is CASSPSLAANTGELFF. In DNA, the CDR3 is TGTGCCAGCTCACCCAGCCTAGCGGCGAACACCGGGGAGCTGTTTTTT.

The chain joins TRBV3-1 (or the pseudogene TRBV3-2) to TRBJ2-2; 9 bases fit TRBD2. This CDR3 contains 17 residues. Germline V lookup: CDR1 LGHDT, CDR2 YNNKEL (reference sequence). The V segment lost 1 base and the J segment 1 base; nucleotides outside the gene matches: 4. The CDR3 DNA is TGTGCCAGCAGCCAAGTCGGAGCGGGGGGGAACACCGGGGAGCTGTTTTTT. It specifies CASSQVGAGGNTGELFF.

Remarks on this clone: In the same sample, other DNA sequences code for this CDR3. The chain is built from TRBV5-1 and TRBJ2-5, with 8 bases lining up with TRBD2. J gave up 3 bases and V 1 base, and 5 bases lay outside the gene matches. The germline gives CDR1 SGHRS, CDR2 YFSETQ. This CDR3 spans 15 amino acids. The CDR3 sequence: CASSLRGGIEETQYF. The CDR3 DNA reads as TGCGCCAGCAGCTTGCGGGGGGGTATCGAAGAGACCCAGTACTTC.

The chain links TRBV28 to TRBJ1-3, with D perhaps TRBD1 (6 bases). Germline V gives CDR1 MDHEN, CDR2 SYDVKM. The CDR3 has 13 residues. V was shortened by 6 bases and J by 4 bases, with 10 bases between the two germline ends. CDR3: CASSSGTGNTIYF. CDR3 in DNA: TGTGCCAGCAGCTCCGGGACAGGAAACACCATATATTTT. Drawing the rest from reference TRBV28 and TRBJ1-3, the complete variable domain is DVKVTQSSRYLVKRTGEKVFLECVQDMDHENMFWYRQDPGLGLRLIYFSYDVKMKEKGDIPEGYSVSREKKERFSLILESASTNQTSMYLCASSSGTGNTIYFGEGSWLTVV.

As to this clone: Additional DNA sequences in this sample encode the identical CDR3. The chain combines TRBV27 with TRBJ1-3, with TRBD1 identical over 7 bases. The CDR3 length is 15 residues. V shed 3 bases, J shed 3 bases, and the junction held 5 bases outside the gene matches. The germline V gene encodes CDR1 MNHEY and CDR2 SMNVEV (reference sequence). CDR3 sequence: CASSLKGASGNTIYF. Here the CDR3 DNA reads TGTGCCAGCAGTTTGAAGGGGGCGAGTGGAAACACCATATATTTT.

The genes are TRBV13 and TRBJ2-3, with 12 bases fitting TRBD2. The CDR3 runs to 16 residues. Germline-derived CDR1 and CDR2 are PRHDT and FYEKMQ (reference sequence). The junction had 8 bases not matched to a gene; V was cut back by 5 bases and J by 5 bases. The CDR3 sequence is CASSRTSGGSKDTQYF. Written as DNA, the CDR3 is TGTGCCAGCAGCCGAACTAGCGGGGGGAGTAAAGATACGCAGTATTTT.

This clone was recorded only once. The V call is TRBV7-3, the J call TRBJ2-3; D not resolved. The CDR3 is 13 residues long. The V gene lost 4 bases and the J gene lost 4 bases, with 9 bases spanning the gap. Germline CDR1 SGHTA, CDR2 FQGTGA. The DNA for the CDR3 is TGTGCCAGCAGCTCCTTAGGAGCAGATACGCAGTATTTT. This translates into CASSSLGADTQYF.

The chain has TRBV7-2 and TRBJ1-2, with TRBD1 matching over 10 bases. The junction had 8 bases not matched to a gene; V was cut back by 4 bases and J by 6 bases. CDR3 length: 15 amino acids. The germline gives CDR1 SGHTA, CDR2 FQGNSA. The CDR3 here is CASSYLIGTGDGYTF. DNA of the CDR3: TGTGCCAGCAGCTACCTAATCGGGACAGGGGATGGCTACACCTTC.

V gene TRBV9 combines with J gene TRBJ2-4; 12 bases match TRBD1. Germline V lookup: CDR1 SGDLS, CDR2 YYNGEE. With 3 bases clipped from V and 8 bases from J, the junction kept 6 bases outside the gene matches. The CDR3 length is 15 residues. The CDR3, as DNA: TGTGCCAGCAGCGCCCGGGACAGGGGGCGAGACATTCAGTACTTC. Translating it yields CASSARDRGRDIQYF.

V and J are TRBV5-1 and TRBJ2-2; the D gene is possibly TRBD1 (6 bases). From germline, CDR1 is SGHRS and CDR2 YFSETQ. Trimming took 4 bases from V and 5 from J, leaving 15 bases between them. The CDR3 has 15 amino acids. Here the CDR3 DNA reads TGCGCCAGCAGCGGGCAGGGGCTTTCGACCGGGGAGCTGTTTTTT. This translates into CASSGQGLSTGELFF.

The V call is TRBV11-2, the J call TRBJ1-3; unclear D gene. V gave up 3 bases and J gave up 0 bases, with 9 bases separating them. This CDR3 is built from 15 residues. Germline V gives CDR1 SGHAT, CDR2 FQNNGV. For the CDR3, the DNA is TGTGCCAGCAGCTTCGCAGGTTTCTCTGGAAACACCATATATTTT. It translates to CASSFAGFSGNTIYF.

The genes are TRBV28 and TRBJ2-3; no definite D call. The CDR3 runs 16 residues. Looked up from germline, CDR1 is MDHEN and CDR2 is SYDVKM. Trimming shortened V by 5 bases and J by 0 bases, and 15 bases separated the two germline ends. CDR3 loop: CASSPISVFSTDTQYF. The CDR3 DNA reads TGTGCCAGCAGTCCCATTTCAGTTTTCAGCACAGATACGCAGTATTTT.

The chain is built from TRBV2 and TRBJ1-1, with 8 bases that match TRBD1. V lost 6 bases and J lost 3; bases outside the gene matches: 9. The CDR3 runs to 15 residues. CDR1 and CDR2 from the germline V gene are SNHLY and FYNNEI. The CDR3 reads CASRGWQGADTEAFF. The CDR3 coding sequence is TGTGCCAGCAGGGGCTGGCAGGGGGCGGACACTGAAGCTTTCTTT.

The chain couples TRBV9 to TRBJ1-2; no clear D. Germline CDR1 and CDR2: SGDLS and YYNGEE. The CDR3 consists of 13 residues. The V end was cut by 3 bases, the J end by 8 bases, with 14 bases between. CDR3 region: CASSAGKGGGYTF. The CDR3 coding sequence is TGTGCCAGCAGCGCCGGGAAGGGAGGGGGCTACACCTTC.

The chain joins TRBV27 to TRBJ2-1, with 12 bases lining up with TRBD2. Losses at the gene ends were 6 bases for V and 7 bases for J; bases not matched to a gene: 4. This CDR3 has 14 amino acids. CDR1 is MNHEY and CDR2 is SMNVEV in the germline V gene (reference sequence). The CDR3 protein is CASRWTSGVNEQFF. The CDR3 DNA sequence: TGTGCCAGCAGATGGACTAGCGGGGTGAATGAGCAGTTCTTC.

The V gene is TRBV18, the J gene TRBJ1-6, with 10 bases identical to TRBD1. From germline, CDR1 is KGHSH and CDR2 LQKENI. The V segment lost 3 bases and the J segment 13 bases; nucleotides outside the gene matches: 15. CDR3 length equals 17 residues. In DNA form, the CDR3 reads TGTGCCAGCTCACCCTCGGCTGGGACAGGGGATTTGGCGCCCCTCCACTTT. Amino acid sequence: CASSPSAGTGDLAPLHF.

This clone appeared a single time. The chain links TRBV7-9 to TRBJ1-1, with a tentative D call TRBD1 (5 bases). The V end was cut by 5 bases, the J end by 5 bases, with 12 bases between. CDR1 SEHNR and CDR2 FQNEAQ come from the germline V gene (reference sequence). CDR3 length equals 13 residues. The chain's CDR3 is CASSEIGGTEAFF. CDR3 sequence (DNA): TGTGCCAGCAGCGAAATCGGGGGAACTGAAGCTTTCTTT.